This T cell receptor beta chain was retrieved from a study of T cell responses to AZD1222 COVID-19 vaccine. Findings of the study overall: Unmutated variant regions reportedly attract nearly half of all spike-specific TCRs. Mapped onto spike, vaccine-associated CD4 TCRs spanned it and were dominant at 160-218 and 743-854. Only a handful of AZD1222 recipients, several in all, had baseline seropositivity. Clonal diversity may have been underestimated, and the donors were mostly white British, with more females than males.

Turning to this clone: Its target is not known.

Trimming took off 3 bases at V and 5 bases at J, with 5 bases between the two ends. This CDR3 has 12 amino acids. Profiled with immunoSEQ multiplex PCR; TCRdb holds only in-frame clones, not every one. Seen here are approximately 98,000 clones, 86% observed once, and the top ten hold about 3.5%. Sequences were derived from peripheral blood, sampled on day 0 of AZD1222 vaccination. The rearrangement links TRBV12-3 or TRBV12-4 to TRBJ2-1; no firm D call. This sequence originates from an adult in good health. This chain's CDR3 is CASSFRNNEQFF. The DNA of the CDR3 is TGTGCCAGCAGTTTTAGGAACAATGAGCAGTTCTTC.